Below are 19 T cell receptor beta chains sequenced from a single sample in a study of OX40 agonist ivuxolimab in advanced cancers. Clones were read by immunoSEQ multiplex PCR, and TCRdb kept only the in-frame ones, dropping some. The table lists more than 35,000 clones, about 88% of them singletons. Sequenced material: CD4+ or CD8+ T cells sorted from blood, taken in a trial of the OX40 agonist ivuxolimab. The receptors were sampled from an adult with an advanced solid tumor such as melanoma, head and neck, liver or kidney cancer.

This clone was seen just once. V gene TRBV5-1 combines with J gene TRBJ1-2; no clear D. The CDR3 contains 12 residues. V was cut by 4 bases and J by 4 bases, with 8 bases left in between. CDR1 SGHRS and CDR2 YFSETQ come from the germline V gene. The CDR3 region is CASSRDVYGYTF. CDR3 bases: TGCGCCAGCAGCCGGGATGTCTATGGCTACACCTTC.

A remark on this clone: A read error may produce the germline difference seen at one junction end. The J gene is TRBJ1-5, the V gene TRBV7-3; TRBD1 agrees at 7 bases. This CDR3 comprises 13 residues. Germline V gives CDR1 SGHTA, CDR2 FQGTGA. CDR3 nucleotides: TGTGCCAGCAGCTTAACTCCAGGGGGACCCCAGGATTTT. As protein: CASSLTPGGPQDF.

The V call is TRBV15, the J call TRBJ2-7, with D possibly called TRBD1 or TRBD2 (5 bases each). Germline CDR1 reads LNHNV; CDR2 reads YYDKDF (reference sequence). V lost 0 bases and J 9 bases, leaving 15 bases between the germline ends. This CDR3 has 14 residues. The DNA of the CDR3 is TGTGCCACCAGCAGAGAGGGGACCGCCTATCCGCAGTACTTC. This translates into CATSREGTAYPQYF.

This clone occurred a few times. Here the CDR3 DNA reads TGTGCCAGCAGTCCACTCCCGAATCAGCCCCAGCATTTT. Protein: CASSPLPNQPQHF. The rearrangement joins TRBV2 to TRBJ1-5; D call uncertain. V lost 5 bases and J lost 4, with 9 bases in between. The CDR3 extends over 13 amino acids. CDR1 and CDR2 (germline): SNHLY, FYNNEI.

The chain couples TRBV2 to TRBJ1-2; the D is unclear. Germline V gene data show CDR1 as SNHLY and CDR2 as FYNNEI. Deletions cut 5 bases from V and 1 base from J, with 14 bases between. This CDR3 contains 15 residues. CDR3 region: CASSPRGGDNYGYTF. DNA of the CDR3: TGTGCCAGCAGTCCCCGGGGAGGAGATAACTATGGCTACACCTTC.

In its sample, this clone was seen once. The genes are TRBV5-1 and TRBJ2-2; perhaps D is TRBD1 or TRBD2 (5 bases each). The CDR3 contains 16 residues. V lost 0 bases and J 2 bases, leaving 11 bases between the germline ends. Germline CDR1 SGHRS, CDR2 YFSETQ. For the CDR3, the DNA is TGCGCCAGCAGCTTGGCCCCGGGGCCAAACACCGGGGAGCTGTTTTTT. Translating gives CASSLAPGPNTGELFF.

The chain uses TRBV5-1 and TRBJ2-2, with D perhaps TRBD1 (8 bases). Germline CDR1 and CDR2: SGHRS and YFSETQ. Trimming took 3 bases from V and 4 from J, leaving 13 bases between them. CDR3 length: 15 amino acids. CDR3 in DNA: TGCGCCAGCAGCTCGACAGGGGAGGGCACCGGGGAGCTGTTTTTT. As protein: CASSSTGEGTGELFF.

The J gene is TRBJ2-2, the V gene TRBV19; possibly TRBD2 for D (5 bases). V was trimmed by 6 bases and J by 2 bases, leaving 16 bases between them. This CDR3 is 16 amino acids long. Per germline, CDR1 LNHDA and CDR2 SQIVND (reference sequence). The CDR3 is CASRKVDSPNTGELFF. DNA of the CDR3: TGTGCCAGTAGAAAAGTGGACTCCCCTAACACCGGGGAGCTGTTTTTT.

This clone was counted only a few times. The chain uses TRBV7-9 and TRBJ1-6; D call uncertain. Per germline, CDR1 SEHNR and CDR2 FQNEAQ (reference sequence). The CDR3 has 14 residues. The germline V and J ends were trimmed by 1 base and 5 bases, with 6 bases remaining between them. In DNA form, the CDR3 reads TGTGCCAGCAGCTTAGTAGGGAATAATTCACCCCTCCACTTT. The encoded protein is CASSLVGNNSPLHF.

This clone was observed a single time. CDR3 coding DNA: TGCAGCGTGGAGGAAGCGGTGACCGGGGAGCTGTTTTTT. This gives the protein CSVEEAVTGELFF. The rearrangement links TRBV29-1 to TRBJ2-2; weak D call: TRBD2 (5 bases). The CDR3 runs 13 residues. V gave up 6 bases and J gave up 5 bases, with 13 bases separating them. Germline assignment: CDR1 SQVTM and CDR2 ANQGSEA.

This clone was seen more than once but under ten times. The chain joins TRBV7-9 to TRBJ1-1; D call uncertain. Per germline, CDR1 SEHNR and CDR2 FQNEAQ (reference sequence). The CDR3 is 13 residues long. The germline V and J ends were trimmed by 1 base and 8 bases, with 11 bases remaining between them. CDR3 protein: CASSLETFGEAFF. The DNA of the CDR3 is TGTGCCAGCAGCTTAGAAACCTTTGGAGAAGCTTTCTTT. The full variable domain, in which reference TRBV7-9 and TRBJ1-1 provide the parts outside the CDR3, is DTGVSQNPRHKITKRGQNVTFRCDPISEHNRLYWYRQTLGQGPEFLTYFQNEAQLEKSRLLSDRFSAERPKGSFSTLEIQRTEQGDSAMYLCASSLETFGEAFFGQGTRLTVV.

The V and J genes are TRBV5-1 and TRBJ2-1; D uncertain. The germline V gene has CDR1 SGHRS and CDR2 YFSETQ. Trimming took 0 bases from V and 4 from J, leaving 8 bases between them. This CDR3 comprises 14 residues. The CDR3 sequence: CASSLGLDYNEQFF. CDR3 bases: TGCGCCAGCAGCTTGGGTCTAGATTACAATGAGCAGTTCTTC.

The V gene is TRBV11-2, the J gene TRBJ2-7; D gene ambiguous. V shed 1 base and J shed 3 bases, with 7 bases lying between them. Per germline, CDR1 SGHAT and CDR2 FQNNGV. The CDR3 runs to 13 residues. CDR3 in DNA: TGTGCCAGCAGCTTAGGCCAGGACTACGAGCAGTACTTC. Translating gives CASSLGQDYEQYF.

The chain recombines TRBV4-2 with TRBJ2-5; 9 nucleotides align to TRBD2. Germline CDR1 and CDR2: LGHNA and YNFKEQ. The V and J ends lost 1 base and 4 bases, in that order; junction bases with no gene match: 4. The CDR3 sequence is 15 residues long. CDR3 DNA sequence: TGTGCCAGCAGCCAAGGAGCGGGGGGTCGAGAGACCCAGTACTTC. The encoded protein is CASSQGAGGRETQYF.

The chain joins TRBV5-1 to TRBJ2-7, with TRBD1 matching 10 bases. In germline, CDR1 is SGHRS, CDR2 YFSETQ. The trim removed 4 bases at V and 6 bases at J, leaving 4 bases unmatched. The CDR3 consists of 13 residues. CDR3 amino acids: CASSARTGGEQYF. CDR3 DNA sequence: TGCGCCAGCAGCGCCAGGACAGGGGGCGAGCAGTACTTC.

The rearrangement links TRBV7-3 to TRBJ2-7; tentative D call: TRBD2 (6 bases). CDR3 length: 13 amino acids. V shed 5 bases and J shed 6 bases, with 14 bases lying between them. CDR1 is SGHTA, CDR2 FQGTGA, per germline. The CDR3 protein is CASSPRTNPEQYF. In DNA, the CDR3 is TGTGCCAGCAGCCCACGGACTAATCCCGAGCAGTACTTC.

This chain uses TRBV30 with TRBJ1-2, with D possibly being TRBD1 (6 bases). This CDR3 comprises 16 residues. Germline values: CDR1 GTSNPN, CDR2 SVGIG (reference sequence). V gave up 3 bases and J gave up 1 base, with 18 bases separating them. The CDR3 DNA reads as TGTGCCTGGAGCCTCCTCTCGACAGGTGGTAACTATGGCTACACCTTC. Translation: CAWSLLSTGGNYGYTF. Using reference TRBV30 and TRBJ1-2 for the parts outside the CDR3, the full variable domain is SQTIHQWPATLVQPVGSPLSLECTVEGTSNPNLYWYRQAAGRGLQLLFYSVGIGQISSEVPQNLSASRPQDRQFILSSKKLLLSDSGFYLCAWSLLSTGGNYGYTFGSGTRLTVV.

The rearrangement joins TRBV5-5 to TRBJ1-1; D ambiguous. CDR3 size: 14 residues. Germline CDR1 is SGHKS and CDR2 is YYEKEE (reference sequence). V dropped 0 bases and J dropped 4 bases, with 10 bases sitting between them. The CDR3 coding sequence is TGTGCCAGCAGCTTGGATGGGTACGGCACTGAAGCTTTCTTT. Translated, it gives CASSLDGYGTEAFF.

This chain links TRBV2 with TRBJ2-5; no reliable D call. CDR1 SNHLY and CDR2 FYNNEI come from the germline V gene. V lost 6 bases and J lost 9, with 11 bases in between. The CDR3 runs 11 residues. The CDR3 reads CASSRSEAQYF. The CDR3 DNA reads TGTGCCAGCAGCCGGTCCGAGGCCCAGTACTTC.